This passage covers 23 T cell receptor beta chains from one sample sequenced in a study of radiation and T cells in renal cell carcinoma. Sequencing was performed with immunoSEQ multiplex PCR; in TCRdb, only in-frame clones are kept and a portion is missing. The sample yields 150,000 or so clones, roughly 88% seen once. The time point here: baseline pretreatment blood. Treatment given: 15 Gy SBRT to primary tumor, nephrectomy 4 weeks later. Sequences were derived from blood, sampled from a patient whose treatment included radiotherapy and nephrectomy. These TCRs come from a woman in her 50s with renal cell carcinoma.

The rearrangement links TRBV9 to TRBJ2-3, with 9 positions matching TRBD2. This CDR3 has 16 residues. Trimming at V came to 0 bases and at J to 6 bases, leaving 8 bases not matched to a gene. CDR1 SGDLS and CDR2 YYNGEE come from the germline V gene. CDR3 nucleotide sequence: TGTGCCAGCAGCGTAGGGCTAGCGGGGTCCCGGGATACGCAGTATTTT. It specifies CASSVGLAGSRDTQYF.

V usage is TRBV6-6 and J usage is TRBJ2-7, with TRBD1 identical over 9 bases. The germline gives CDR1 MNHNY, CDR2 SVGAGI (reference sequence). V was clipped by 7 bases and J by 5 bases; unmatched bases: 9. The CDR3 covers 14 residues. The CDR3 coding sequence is TGTGCCAGCACCCCGGGACAGGGAGTCGACGAGCAGTACTTC. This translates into CASTPGQGVDEQYF.

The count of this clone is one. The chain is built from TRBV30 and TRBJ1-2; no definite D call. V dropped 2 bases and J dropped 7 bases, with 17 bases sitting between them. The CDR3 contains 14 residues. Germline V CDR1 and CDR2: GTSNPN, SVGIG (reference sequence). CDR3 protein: CAWSFVPPPPGYTF. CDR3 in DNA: TGTGCCTGGAGTTTCGTCCCTCCTCCGCCTGGCTACACCTTC.

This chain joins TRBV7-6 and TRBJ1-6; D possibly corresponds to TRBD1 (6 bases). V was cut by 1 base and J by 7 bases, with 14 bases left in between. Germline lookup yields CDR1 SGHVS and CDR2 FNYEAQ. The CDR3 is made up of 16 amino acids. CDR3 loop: CASSLGPGASNSPLHF. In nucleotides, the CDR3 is TGTGCCAGCAGCTTAGGCCCAGGGGCTTCCAATTCACCCCTCCACTTT.

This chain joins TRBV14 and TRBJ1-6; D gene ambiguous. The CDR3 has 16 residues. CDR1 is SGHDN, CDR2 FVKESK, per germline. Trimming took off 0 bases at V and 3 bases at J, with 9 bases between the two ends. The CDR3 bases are TGTGCCAGCAGCCAAGAAGAGGGATACTATAATTCACCCCTCCACTTT. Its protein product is CASSQEEGYYNSPLHF. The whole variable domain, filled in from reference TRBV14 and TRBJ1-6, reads EAGVTQFPSHSVIEKGQTVTLRCDPISGHDNLYWYRRVMGKEIKFLLHFVKESKQDESGMPNNRFLAERTGGTYSTLKVQPAELEDSGVYFCASSQEEGYYNSPLHFGNGTRLTVT.

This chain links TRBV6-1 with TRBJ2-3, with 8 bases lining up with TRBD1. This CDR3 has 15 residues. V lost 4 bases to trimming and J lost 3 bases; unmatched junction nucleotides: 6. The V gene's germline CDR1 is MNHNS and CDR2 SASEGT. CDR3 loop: CASSVSQGETDTQYF. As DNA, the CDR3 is TGTGCCAGCAGTGTCTCACAGGGGGAGACAGATACGCAGTATTTT.

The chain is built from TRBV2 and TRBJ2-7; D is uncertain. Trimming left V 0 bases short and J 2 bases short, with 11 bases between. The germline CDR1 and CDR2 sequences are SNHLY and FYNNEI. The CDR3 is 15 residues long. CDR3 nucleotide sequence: TGTGCCAGCAGTGAAGCGCCTCTATCGACCTACGAGCAGTACTTC. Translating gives CASSEAPLSTYEQYF.

CDR3 in amino acids: CASSFWSGFEETGELFF. In DNA, the CDR3 is TGTGCCAGCAGCTTTTGGTCGGGGTTTGAGGAAACCGGGGAGCTGTTTTTT. The rearrangement uses TRBV7-9 and TRBJ2-2, with D possibly matching TRBD2 (5 bases). The germline CDR1 and CDR2 sequences are SEHNR and FQNEAQ (reference sequence). The length of the CDR3 is 17 residues. With 3 bases removed from V and 5 bases from J, the gap between germline ends came to 19 bases.

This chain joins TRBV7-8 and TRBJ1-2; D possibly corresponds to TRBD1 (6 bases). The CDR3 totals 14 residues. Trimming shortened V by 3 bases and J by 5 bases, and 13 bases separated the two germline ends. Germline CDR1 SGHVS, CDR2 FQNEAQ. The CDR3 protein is CASSLGGQLYGYTF. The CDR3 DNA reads TGTGCCAGCAGCTTGGGAGGACAGCTTTATGGCTACACCTTC.

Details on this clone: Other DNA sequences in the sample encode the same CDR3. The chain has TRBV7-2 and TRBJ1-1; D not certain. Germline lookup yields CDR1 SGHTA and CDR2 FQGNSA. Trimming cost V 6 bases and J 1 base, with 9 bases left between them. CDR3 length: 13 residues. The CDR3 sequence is CASSFTENTEAFF. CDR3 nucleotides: TGTGCCAGCAGTTTTACAGAGAACACTGAAGCTTTCTTT.

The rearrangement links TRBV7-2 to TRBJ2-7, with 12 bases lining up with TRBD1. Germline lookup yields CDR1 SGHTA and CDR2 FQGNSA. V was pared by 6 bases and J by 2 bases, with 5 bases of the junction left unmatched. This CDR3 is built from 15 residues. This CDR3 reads CASSPGQGAPYEQYF. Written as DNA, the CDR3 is TGTGCCAGCAGTCCGGGACAGGGGGCTCCCTACGAGCAGTACTTC.

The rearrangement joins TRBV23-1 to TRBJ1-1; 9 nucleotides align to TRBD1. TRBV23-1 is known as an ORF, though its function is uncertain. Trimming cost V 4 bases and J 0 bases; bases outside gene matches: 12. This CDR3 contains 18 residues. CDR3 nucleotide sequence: TGCGCCAGCAGTCGCAACAGGGGGCACCTTGTTATGAACACTGAAGCTTTCTTT. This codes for CASSRNRGHLVMNTEAFF.

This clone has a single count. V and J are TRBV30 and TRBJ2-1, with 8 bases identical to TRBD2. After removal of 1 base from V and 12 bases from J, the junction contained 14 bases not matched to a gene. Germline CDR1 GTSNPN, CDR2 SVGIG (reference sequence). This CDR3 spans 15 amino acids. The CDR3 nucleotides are TGTGCCTGGAGTGACATACGGGGGGGGCTCGTTGCGCAGTTCTTC. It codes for CAWSDIRGGLVAQFF.

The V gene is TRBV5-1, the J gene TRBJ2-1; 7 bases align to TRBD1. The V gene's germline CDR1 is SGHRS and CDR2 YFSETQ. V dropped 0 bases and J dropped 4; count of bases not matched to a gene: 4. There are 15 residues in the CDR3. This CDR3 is CASSLAVQGYNEQFF. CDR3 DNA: TGCGCCAGCAGCTTGGCCGTACAGGGGTACAATGAGCAGTTCTTC. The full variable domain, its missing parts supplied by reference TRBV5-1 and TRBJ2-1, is KAGVTQTPRYLIKTRGQQVTLSCSPISGHRSVSWYQQTPGQGLQFLFEYFSETQRNKGNFPGRFSGRQFSNSRSEMNVSTLELGDSALYLCASSLAVQGYNEQFFGPGTRLTVL.

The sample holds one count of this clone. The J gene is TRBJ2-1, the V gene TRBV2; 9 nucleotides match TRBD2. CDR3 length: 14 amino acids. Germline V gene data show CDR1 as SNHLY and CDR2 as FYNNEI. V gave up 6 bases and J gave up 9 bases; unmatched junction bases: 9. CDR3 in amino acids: CASRDGLAYSEQFF. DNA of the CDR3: TGTGCCAGCAGAGACGGACTAGCGTATAGTGAGCAGTTCTTC. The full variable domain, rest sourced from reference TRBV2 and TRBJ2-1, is EPEVTQTPSHQVTQMGQEVILRCVPISNHLYFYWYRQILGQKVEFLVSFYNNEISEKSEIFDDQFSVERPDGSNFTLKIRSTKLEDSAMYFCASRDGLAYSEQFFGPGTRLTVL.

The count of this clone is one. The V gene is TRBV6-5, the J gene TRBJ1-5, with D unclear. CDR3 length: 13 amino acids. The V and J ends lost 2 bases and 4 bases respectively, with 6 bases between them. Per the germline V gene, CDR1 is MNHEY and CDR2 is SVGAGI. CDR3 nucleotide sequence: TGTGCCAGCAGTTACCTTGGGAATCAGCCCCAGCATTTT. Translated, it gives CASSYLGNQPQHF.

CDR3 DNA: TGCGCCAGCACGGGTCCCGGTCGCGGCGTCACCGGGGAGCTGTTTTTT. Its translation is CASTGPGRGVTGELFF. The V and J genes are TRBV5-1 and TRBJ2-2; no clear D gene. Germline CDR1 and CDR2: SGHRS and YFSETQ. V was pared by 6 bases and J by 4 bases, with 19 bases between. The CDR3 covers 16 residues.

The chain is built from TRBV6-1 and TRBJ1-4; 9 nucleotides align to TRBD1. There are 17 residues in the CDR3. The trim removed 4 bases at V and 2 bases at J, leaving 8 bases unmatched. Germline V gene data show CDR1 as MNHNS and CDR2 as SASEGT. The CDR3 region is CASSGTGAAWTNEKLFF. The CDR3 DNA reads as TGTGCCAGCAGTGGGACAGGGGCGGCCTGGACTAATGAAAAACTGTTTTTT.

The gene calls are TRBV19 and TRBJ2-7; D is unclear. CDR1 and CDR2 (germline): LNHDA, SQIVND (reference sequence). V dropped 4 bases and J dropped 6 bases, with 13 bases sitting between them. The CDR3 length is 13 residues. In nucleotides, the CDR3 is TGTGCCAGTAGTAAGGTAGGAGTTGGCGAGCAGTACTTC. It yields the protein CASSKVGVGEQYF. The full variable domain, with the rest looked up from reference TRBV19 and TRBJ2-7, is DGGITQSPKYLFRKEGQNVTLSCEQNLNHDAMYWYRQDPGQGLRLIYYSQIVNDFQKGDIAEGYSVSREKKESFPLTVTSAQKNPTAFYLCASSKVGVGEQYFGPGTRLTVT.

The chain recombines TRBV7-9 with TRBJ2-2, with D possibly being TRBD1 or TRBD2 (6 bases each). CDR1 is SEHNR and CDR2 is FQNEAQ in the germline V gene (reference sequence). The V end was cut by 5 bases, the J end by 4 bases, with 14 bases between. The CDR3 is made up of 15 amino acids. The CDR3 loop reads CASSQTGAATGELFF. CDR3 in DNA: TGTGCCAGCAGCCAGACGGGGGCAGCCACCGGGGAGCTGTTTTTT.

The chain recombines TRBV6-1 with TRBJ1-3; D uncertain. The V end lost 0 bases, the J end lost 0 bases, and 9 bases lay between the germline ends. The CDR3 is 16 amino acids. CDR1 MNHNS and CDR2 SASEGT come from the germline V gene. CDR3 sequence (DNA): TGTGCCAGCAGTGAAGCGAGGAGGAACTCTGGAAACACCATATATTTT. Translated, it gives CASSEARRNSGNTIYF.

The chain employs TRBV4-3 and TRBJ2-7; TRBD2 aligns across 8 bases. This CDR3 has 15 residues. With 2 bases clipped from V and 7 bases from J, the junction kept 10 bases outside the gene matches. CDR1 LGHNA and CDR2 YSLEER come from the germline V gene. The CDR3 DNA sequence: TGCGCCAGCAGCCAATCTAGCGGGCCCCCAGGGGAGCAGTACTTC. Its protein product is CASSQSSGPPGEQYF.

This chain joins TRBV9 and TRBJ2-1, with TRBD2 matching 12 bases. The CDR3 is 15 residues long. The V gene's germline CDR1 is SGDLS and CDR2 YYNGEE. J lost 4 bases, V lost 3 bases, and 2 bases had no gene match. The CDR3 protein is CASSATSGGYNEQFF. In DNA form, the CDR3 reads TGTGCCAGCAGCGCGACTAGCGGGGGTTACAATGAGCAGTTCTTC.